This is a list of T cell receptor beta chains from one sample in a study of CD8+ T cells in alopecia areata. Produced via immunoSEQ multiplex PCR; TCRdb's table is partial and in-frame only. Here the sample spans about 250,000 clones, roughly 60% being singletons. Sequenced here: CD4+ T cells sorted from blood, sampled at roughly week 53, from a patient treated with tofacitinib. The receptors derive from a human donor with alopecia areata. Both conserved end residues are part of each CDR3. The D gene is left open where the match is weak. Rows may omit the clone size; those that give it use once, few, many or a size class.

d_call | cdr3_length | j_call | v_call | clone_size | cdr3_nt | cdr3_aa
- | 13 | TRBJ2-2 | TRBV2 | - | TGTGCCACCGGAGCCTTGAACACCGGGGAGCTGTTTTTT | CATGALNTGELFF
- | 16 | TRBJ2-3 | TRBV6-5 | - | TGTGCCAGCAGTTACTCCGGGCGGATACGCACAGATACGCAGTATTTT | CASSYSGRIRTDTQYF
- | 12 | TRBJ2-1 | TRBV29-1 | - | TGCAGCGTTGAAGAGTCCGGGAATGAGCAGTTCTTC | CSVEESGNEQFF
- | 16 | TRBJ1-6 | TRBV7-2 | few | TGTGCCAGCAGCTTAGAGCCTGCAGGGCGCAATTCACCCCTCCACTTT | CASSLEPAGRNSPLHF
- | 10 | TRBJ2-7 | TRBV9 | - | TGCCTGGCCAGGCCCTACGAGCAGTACTTC | CLARPYEQYF
- | 12 | TRBJ1-2 | TRBV25-1 | - | TGTGCCAGCAGTGACCCGCGGGGTGGCTACACCTTC | CASSDPRGGYTF
TRBD2 | 14 | TRBJ2-5 | TRBV19 | once | TGTGCCAGTAGGACGCGGGGGAGCCAAGAGACCCAGTACTTC | CASRTRGSQETQYF
- | 14 | TRBJ1-5 | TRBV19 | few | TGTGCCAGTAGTATAAAGGTCAGGGATCAGCCCCAGCATTTT | CASSIKVRDQPQHF
- | 15 | TRBJ1-6 | TRBV4-2 | - | TGTGCCAGCAGCCATCGGGAGGGGGGCGACTCACCCCTCCACTTT | CASSHREGGDSPLHF
- | 13 | TRBJ2-1 | TRBV25-1 | - | TGTGCCAGCAGTGGAGACTCTTACGATGAGCAGTTCTTC | CASSGDSYDEQFF
- | 14 | TRBJ2-5 | TRBV7-2 | once | TGTGCCAGCAGCTCACCTGGGACTTGGGAGACCCAGTACTTC | CASSSPGTWETQYF
- | 15 | TRBJ2-5 | TRBV30 | - | TGTGCCTGGAGTGGCGTTGGAGGCCGAAAAGAGACCCAGTACTTC | CAWSGVGGRKETQYF
- | 16 | TRBJ2-3 | TRBV5-1 | - | TGCGCCAGCAGTCCGACTGTCGGAACTAGCACAGATACGCAGTATTTT | CASSPTVGTSTDTQYF
- | 13 | TRBJ1-1 | TRBV6-1 | few | TGTGCCAGCAGTGCGACAGGGAACACTGAAGCTTTCTTT | CASSATGNTEAFF
- | 15 | TRBJ1-1 | TRBV13 | few | TGTGCCAGCAACATATATAACCGGGATGACACTGAAGCTTTCTTT | CASNIYNRDDTEAFF
- | 13 | TRBJ1-6 | TRBV9 | - | TGTGCCAGCAGCGCCACAGGGAACTCACCCCTCCACTTT | CASSATGNSPLHF
- | 10 | TRBJ2-5 | TRBV20-1 | - | TGCAGTGCTGGACTGGAGACCCAGTACTTC | CSAGLETQYF
TRBD2 | 14 | TRBJ2-5 | TRBV30 | - | TGTGCCTGGAGCTTCCGAGGGAGCGGGGGGACCCAGTACTTC | CAWSFRGSGGTQYF
- | 13 | TRBJ1-5 | TRBV27 | - | TGTGCCAGCAGTTTAAGGGGAGGACAGCCCCAGCATTTT | CASSLRGGQPQHF
- | 12 | TRBJ2-1 | TRBV7-2 | - | TGTGCCAGCAGCTTCTCGGGCAATGAGCAGTTCTTC | CASSFSGNEQFF
TRBD1 | 12 | TRBJ2-7 | TRBV29-1 | - | TGCAGCGTCAAACAGGGGGTAGGCGAGCAGTACTTC | CSVKQGVGEQYF
- | 12 | TRBJ1-1 | TRBV4-2 | few | TGTGCCAGCAGCCAAGATCCGGGGGCGGCTTTCTTT | CASSQDPGAAFF
TRBD1 | 15 | TRBJ2-3 | TRBV30 | - | TGTGCCTGGAGTACGGGACAGGGAGGCACAGATACGCAGTATTTT | CAWSTGQGGTDTQYF
- | 13 | TRBJ2-7 | TRBV7-9 | few | TGTGCCAGCAGCTTATCACAGAGCTACGAGCAGTACTTC | CASSLSQSYEQYF
TRBD1 | 15 | TRBJ2-1 | TRBV29-1 | - | TGCAGCGTTCTGGTTAGACAGGGGGGCTTCAATGAGCAGTTCTTC | CSVLVRQGGFNEQFF
- | 13 | TRBJ2-5 | TRBV7-3 | - | TGTGCCAGCAGCTCCGGGATCCAAGAGACCCAGTACTTC | CASSSGIQETQYF
TRBD1 | 15 | TRBJ2-4 | TRBV18 | - | TGTGCCAGCTCACGACAGGGGGCTGCTGGGGACATTCAGTACTTC | CASSRQGAAGDIQYF
TRBD2 | 16 | TRBJ2-5 | TRBV7-3 | once | TGTGCCAGCAGCTTAATGGGTAGCGGGGGTCGTGAGACCCAGTACTTC | CASSLMGSGGRETQYF
- | 17 | TRBJ1-6 | TRBV4-2 | - | TGTGCCAGCAGCCAAGAAGGAAACGGTCTATATTATTCACCCCTCCACTTT | CASSQEGNGLYYSPLHF
- | 16 | TRBJ2-5 | TRBV5-6 | - | TGTGCCAGCAGCCACGTTTCGGCAGGGTACCAAGAGACCCAGTACTTC | CASSHVSAGYQETQYF
- | 14 | TRBJ2-1 | TRBV14 | - | TGTGCCAGCAGCCAAGATGGCCCAAGGAATGAGCAGTTCTTC | CASSQDGPRNEQFF
- | 11 | TRBJ2-7 | TRBV29-1 | - | TGCAGCAGCTTCGTTGATTACGAGCAGTACTTC | CSSFVDYEQYF
- | 15 | TRBJ2-3 | TRBV29-1 | - | TGCAGCGTTACCCGTGGGGCTCCTAGCACAGATACGCAGTATTTT | CSVTRGAPSTDTQYF
TRBD1 | 11 | TRBJ1-1 | TRBV6-6 | few | TGTGCCAGCAGTACAGGGGGCGAAGCTTTCTTT | CASSTGGEAFF
- | 16 | TRBJ1-2 | TRBV4-3 | - | TGCGCCAGCAGCCGTAAGATGGAGTGGGACCCCTATGGCTACACCTTC | CASSRKMEWDPYGYTF
- | 14 | TRBJ2-2 | TRBV30 | once | TGTGCCTGGAGTGCGGATCGGAACACCGGGGAGCTGTTTTTT | CAWSADRNTGELFF
- | 10 | TRBJ2-5 | TRBV29-1 | - | TGCAGCGTTGAAGTAGAGACCCAGTACTTC | CSVEVETQYF
TRBD2 | 14 | TRBJ2-5 | TRBV30 | - | TGTGCCTGGGCCATGGCGGGGGGGCAAGAGACCCAGTACTTC | CAWAMAGGQETQYF
- | 12 | TRBJ2-1 | TRBV2 | many | TGTGCCAGCAGTGATCTGGAGAGTGAGCAGTTCTTC | CASSDLESEQFF
TRBD1 | 15 | TRBJ2-3 | TRBV29-1 | - | TGCAGCGCTGCGTCCGGGACAGGGGGTTTAAGTACGCAGTATTTT | CSAASGTGGLSTQYF
TRBD1 | 14 | TRBJ1-1 | TRBV9 | - | TGTGCCAGCACCCGGGACAGGGAAAATTCTGAAGCTTTCTTT | CASTRDRENSEAFF
TRBD2 | 15 | TRBJ2-1 | TRBV29-1 | - | TGCAGCGGTACGGGACTAGCGAGCTCCTACAATGAGCAGTTCTTC | CSGTGLASSYNEQFF
- | 12 | TRBJ1-2 | TRBV6-5 | - | TGTGCCAGCAGTTCGGGTCAGCTGGGCTACACCTTC | CASSSGQLGYTF
- | 15 | TRBJ2-7 | TRBV4-3 | few | TGCGCCAGCAGCCAAGTTGGGCAGGGCTCCTACGAGCAGTACTTC | CASSQVGQGSYEQYF
TRBD1 | 17 | TRBJ1-1 | TRBV4-1 | few | TGCGCCAGCAGCCAGAGATCACAGGGGGCTATAAACACTGAAGCTTTCTTT | CASSQRSQGAINTEAFF
- | 13 | TRBJ2-3 | TRBV10-3 | few | TGTGCCATCAGTGAGTCGGAGGCAGATACGCAGTATTTT | CAISESEADTQYF